Below, 8 T cell receptor beta chains from the same sample are listed, as sequenced in a study of shared clonotypes between healthy human individuals. Libraries were prepared by immunoSEQ multiplex PCR; TCRdb keeps only in-frame clonotypes and omits some of them. Of about 1.1 million clones listed, approximately 80% are singletons. The source material was memory CD4+ T cells from PBMCs. The subset here: CD45RA-negative fraction. The receptors stem from a man between 18 and 29 years old in good health. Some clones in this sample may be carry-over from other donors' samples.

The rearrangement links TRBV5-1 to TRBJ2-1; D remains unclear. Trimming shortened V by 5 bases and J by 6 bases, and 12 bases separated the two germline ends. Germline CDR1 SGHRS, CDR2 YFSETQ. This CDR3 is 13 amino acids long. CDR3 sequence reads: CASRIDPPNEQFF. CDR3 DNA sequence: TGCGCCAGCAGGATCGACCCCCCCAATGAGCAGTTCTTC.

The chain carries TRBV4-1 and TRBJ1-2, with D unclear. CDR1 and CDR2 from the germline V gene are MGHRA and YSYEKL. Trimming took 0 bases from V and 2 from J, leaving 7 bases between them. The CDR3 extends over 14 amino acids. CDR3 DNA: TGCGCCAGCAGCCAAGAGGATAGGAACTATGGCTACACCTTC. As protein: CASSQEDRNYGYTF.

The J gene is TRBJ2-3, the V gene TRBV5-1; D possibly matches TRBD1 or TRBD2 (6 bases each). Germline V gene lookup returns CDR1 SGHRS and CDR2 YFSETQ. The V and J ends lost 4 bases and 4 bases respectively, with 16 bases between them. This CDR3 has 15 residues. CDR3 protein: CASSPQWGAADTQYF. CDR3 coding DNA: TGCGCCAGCAGCCCGCAGTGGGGGGCCGCAGATACGCAGTATTTT.

The chain has TRBV28 and TRBJ1-1, with TRBD1 matching over 8 bases. This CDR3 region has 13 residues. Germline V CDR1 and CDR2: MDHEN, SYDVKM. Trimming took 0 bases from V and 9 from J; bases not matched to a gene: 3. The CDR3, as DNA: TGTGCCAGCAGTTTATGGGCAGGGGGCAAAGCTTTCTTT. This translates into CASSLWAGGKAFF.

The chain couples TRBV5-4 to TRBJ2-2; tentatively, D is TRBD1 (6 bases). This CDR3 has 14 amino acids. CDR1 is SGHNT, CDR2 YYREEE, per germline (reference sequence). Trimming stripped 1 base from V and 5 bases from J, with 9 bases between. The CDR3 DNA follows: TGTGCCAGCAGCTTGTGGCAGGGGACCGGGGAGCTGTTTTTT. Amino acid sequence: CASSLWQGTGELFF.

This rearrangement joins TRBV11-2 to TRBJ2-3; D call uncertain. Germline V lookup: CDR1 SGHAT, CDR2 FQNNGV. V lost 4 bases to trimming and J lost 5 bases, with 7 bases between them. CDR3 length: 12 residues. The CDR3 DNA follows: TGTGCCAGCAGCTCCGGCCTAGATACGCAGTATTTT. Translating gives CASSSGLDTQYF. The full variable domain, with the rest looked up from reference TRBV11-2 and TRBJ2-3, is EAGVAQSPRYKIIEKRQSVAFWCNPISGHATLYWYQQILGQGPKLLIQFQNNGVVDDSQLPKDRFSAERLKGVDSTLKIQPAKLEDSAVYLCASSSGLDTQYFGPGTRLTVL.

The chain uses TRBV19 and TRBJ2-3; a possible D gene is TRBD1 (6 bases). V lost 1 base to trimming and J lost 2 bases, with 7 bases between them. Per germline, CDR1 LNHDA and CDR2 SQIVND (reference sequence). This CDR3 contains 14 residues. DNA for the CDR3: TGTGCCAGTAGTATAGGGACAGACACAGATACGCAGTATTTT. Translating it yields CASSIGTDTDTQYF.

CDR3 sequence reads: CASSQNSGNTQYF. In nucleotides, the CDR3 is TGTGCCAGCAGCCAAAATAGCGGGAATACGCAGTATTTT. The chain combines TRBV14 with TRBJ2-3, with 8 bases lining up with TRBD2. The length of the CDR3 is 13 residues. Germline V gives CDR1 SGHDN, CDR2 FVKESK. V lost 2 bases and J lost 7; bases outside the gene matches: 2.